Each of the 14 T cell receptor beta chains below was sequenced from the same sample in a study of cytomegalovirus exposure and HLA in healthy donors. PCR involved 60 Vbeta and 13 Jbeta primers. Here immunoSEQ multiplex PCR was the method, and the copy in TCRdb shows in-frame clones only, minus some. Of fewer than 100,000 clones listed, 76% were seen once; the top ten hold roughly 2%. The source material was PBMCs. The receptors shown here come from a man aged 35 to 55 in good health and CMV-seronegative.

This clone was seen once. The J gene is TRBJ2-7, the V gene TRBV9; D might be TRBD1 (6 bases). The CDR3 contains 14 residues. The germline V and J ends were trimmed by 0 bases and 7 bases, with 14 bases remaining between them. Per the germline V gene, CDR1 is SGDLS and CDR2 is YYNGEE. The CDR3 region is CASSVGGGYGEQYF. The CDR3 nucleotides are TGTGCCAGCAGCGTAGGTGGGGGCTACGGGGAGCAGTACTTC.

The chain recombines TRBV27 with TRBJ2-4, with TRBD2 matching 9 bases. V lost 1 base, J lost 0 bases, and 7 bases stayed unmatched. The CDR3 spans 18 residues. CDR1 and CDR2 from the germline V gene are MNHEY and SMNVEV (reference sequence). The CDR3 sequence is CASSLLSGGTLAKNIQYF. The CDR3, as DNA: TGTGCCAGCAGTTTATTAAGCGGGGGGACGCTAGCCAAAAACATTCAGTACTTC.

V usage is TRBV19 and J usage is TRBJ1-2; D perhaps matches TRBD1 (6 bases). This CDR3 region has 18 residues. Germline V gives CDR1 LNHDA, CDR2 SQIVND (reference sequence). With 3 bases removed from V and 4 bases from J, the gap between germline ends came to 24 bases. In DNA, the CDR3 is TGTGCCAGTAGTATGGCTAACAAAGGAAGGGGGGGATCCTATGGCTACACCTTC. This translates into CASSMANKGRGGSYGYTF.

This clone was seen a single time. This chain links TRBV6-6 with TRBJ2-7, with a tentative D call TRBD2 (7 bases). The germline gives CDR1 MNHNY, CDR2 SVGAGI (reference sequence). Trimming left V 1 base short and J 3 bases short, with 13 bases between. The CDR3 spans 15 residues. CDR3 DNA: TGTGCCAGCAGTTACTACGGAGGGGGGGTCTACGAGCAGTACTTC. This encodes CASSYYGGGVYEQYF.

The V and J genes are TRBV28 and TRBJ1-2; D may be TRBD1 (5 bases). Trimming left V 10 bases short and J 8 bases short, with 20 bases between. This CDR3 has 13 residues. Germline loops: CDR1 MDHEN, CDR2 SYDVKM. CDR3 in amino acids: CATQGISVGGYTF. The DNA of the CDR3 is TGTGCCACCCAGGGTATATCTGTGGGGGGCTACACCTTC.

The chain joins TRBV6-5 to TRBJ2-7; D uncertain. Trimming pared 9 bases from V and 2 bases from J, leaving 8 bases between. The CDR3 consists of 11 residues. CDR1 and CDR2 from the germline V gene are MNHEY and SVGAGI. The CDR3 is CASGRTYEQYF. DNA of the CDR3: TGTGCCAGTGGCAGAACCTACGAGCAGTACTTC.

This clone was seen a single time. The rearrangement joins TRBV5-1 to TRBJ2-5; 13 nucleotides match TRBD2. The germline gives CDR1 SGHRS, CDR2 YFSETQ. The V gene end was trimmed by 4 bases and the J gene end by 5 bases; junction bases not matched to a gene: 11. The CDR3 has 17 residues. This CDR3 is CASSLPWTSGSAETQYF. CDR3 nucleotide sequence: TGCGCCAGCAGCCTGCCGTGGACTAGCGGGAGTGCGGAGACCCAGTACTTC.

The gene calls are TRBV28 and TRBJ2-7, with D maybe TRBD1 (6 bases). The CDR3 has 17 residues. Germline CDR1 reads MDHEN; CDR2 reads SYDVKM. Trimming shortened V by 5 bases and J by 2 bases, and 22 bases separated the two germline ends. CDR3 in DNA: TGTGCCAGCAGTCCCTACCGGGACACCGTTCTAGCCTACGAGCAGTACTTC. Residues: CASSPYRDTVLAYEQYF.

The chain uses TRBV6-1 and TRBJ1-4; D not resolved. Germline V gives CDR1 MNHNS, CDR2 SASEGT. Trimming shortened V by 2 bases and J by 2 bases, and 9 bases separated the two germline ends. The CDR3 loop spans 15 amino acids. The CDR3 sequence is CASSELGMTNEKLFF. CDR3 bases: TGTGCCAGCAGTGAACTCGGGATGACTAATGAAAAACTGTTTTTT.

The genes are TRBV9 and TRBJ2-5; unclear D gene. Trimming removed 4 bases from V and 2 bases from J, with 12 bases in between. CDR3 size: 14 residues. Germline-derived CDR1 and CDR2 are SGDLS and YYNGEE. Here the CDR3 reads CASSPVSRQETQYF. The CDR3 coding sequence is TGTGCCAGCAGCCCCGTAAGTCGGCAAGAGACCCAGTACTTC.

This clone was counted only a few times. The chain recombines TRBV6-5 with TRBJ1-6, with 10 bases identical to TRBD1. CDR1 MNHEY and CDR2 SVGAGI come from the germline V gene. The CDR3 is made up of 13 amino acids. Trimming removed 6 bases from V and 11 bases from J; junction bases left unmatched: 4. In DNA form, the CDR3 reads TGTGCCAGCAGAGGGACAGGGGCTACACCCCTCCACTTT. Translation: CASRGTGATPLHF.

The chain recombines TRBV19 with TRBJ1-2; 10 bases align to TRBD1. V dropped 4 bases and J dropped 2; count of bases not matched to a gene: 7. Germline V CDR1 and CDR2: LNHDA, SQIVND (reference sequence). The CDR3 is made up of 16 amino acids. The CDR3 nucleotides read TGTGCCAGTAGTACCGCCGTGACAGGGGGCAACTATGGCTACACCTTC. Translated: CASSTAVTGGNYGYTF.

The genes are TRBV6-5 and TRBJ2-5, with 10 nucleotides matching TRBD1. J was trimmed by 5 bases and V by 5 bases; bases with no gene match: 5. The CDR3 has 14 amino acids. Looked up from germline, CDR1 is MNHEY and CDR2 is SVGAGI. DNA for the CDR3: TGTGCCAGCAGTGACGGGACAGGGGCCGAGACCCAGTACTTC. Translation: CASSDGTGAETQYF.

The rearrangement joins TRBV7-9 to TRBJ1-1; D is unresolved. V lost 5 bases and J 4 bases, leaving 14 bases between the germline ends. CDR3 length equals 14 residues. Germline CDR1 and CDR2: SEHNR and FQNEAQ (reference sequence). The CDR3 is CASSPARVATEAFF. The DNA for the CDR3 is TGTGCCAGCAGCCCGGCGAGGGTCGCCACTGAAGCTTTCTTT.